These 29 T cell receptor beta chains came from one sample sequenced in a study of T-cell reconstitution after alpha-beta-depleted transplantation in children. Preparing the TCRbeta library involved the use of unique molecular identifiers. TCRdb ran MiXCR on the PCR reads and lists one entry per CDR3 protein. The profile covers 200,000 to 300,000 distinct CDR3 sequences, with around 12% appearing a single time and about 2.6% taken by the ten largest. The sequencing used PBMCs from the stem cell graft donor, collected from the stem cell graft. These receptors all come from a human donor who donated a stem cell graft to a child with acute lymphoblastic leukemia.

The table lists this clonotype with many counts. The gene calls are TRBV7-9 and TRBJ2-7, with 8 bases aligning to TRBD1. V lost 4 bases to trimming and J lost 1 base; unmatched junction nucleotides: 6. Germline V gene data show CDR1 as SEHNR and CDR2 as FQNEAQ (reference sequence). The CDR3 covers 15 residues. Here the CDR3 reads CASSSSGTGSYEQYF. In DNA form, the CDR3 reads TGTGCCAGCAGCTCTTCCGGGACAGGATCCTACGAGCAGTACTTC.

This clonotype was observed at least ten times. The gene calls are TRBV5-5 and TRBJ1-1; a possible D gene is TRBD1 (5 bases). There are 13 residues in the CDR3. V was cut by 5 bases and J by 5 bases, with 13 bases left in between. CDR1 and CDR2 from the germline V gene are SGHKS and YYEKEE (reference sequence). CDR3 region: CASRQDLWTEAFF. DNA for the CDR3: TGTGCCAGCAGACAGGACCTGTGGACTGAAGCTTTCTTT.

This clonotype was observed many times. The gene calls are TRBV5-1 and TRBJ1-6; D unclear. The CDR3 is made up of 14 amino acids. Germline V gives CDR1 SGHRS, CDR2 YFSETQ. Trimming left V 4 bases short and J 9 bases short, with 14 bases between. The CDR3 nucleotides are TGCGCCAGCAGCACGGACGGACCGGGTTCACCCCTCCACTTT. Translating gives CASSTDGPGSPLHF. Based on the CDR3 plus reference TRBV5-1 and TRBJ1-6, the full variable domain is KAGVTQTPRYLIKTRGQQVTLSCSPISGHRSVSWYQQTPGQGLQFLFEYFSETQRNKGNFPGRFSGRQFSNSRSEMNVSTLELGDSALYLCASSTDGPGSPLHFGNGTRLTVT.

This clonotype was recorded at least ten times. Germline and junction disagree at one end, which may indicate a read error. The chain uses TRBV7-2 and TRBJ1-1; D call uncertain. The CDR3 length is 11 residues. Germline V CDR1 and CDR2: SGHTA, FQGNSA. The CDR3 is CASTLGIEAFF. CDR3 nucleotides: TGTGCCAGCACCTTAGGAATTGAAGCTTTCTTT.

This clonotype was recorded at least ten times. The CDR3 spells CASSLGGPPETQYF. As DNA, the CDR3 is TGTGCCAGCAGTTTGGGCGGCCCCCCAGAGACCCAGTACTTC. This rearrangement joins TRBV28 to TRBJ2-5; no firm D call. The V and J ends lost 3 bases and 4 bases respectively, with 12 bases between them. The germline CDR1 and CDR2 sequences are MDHEN and SYDVKM. The CDR3 contains 14 residues.

In this sample, this clonotype turned up many times. The CDR3 bases are TGTGCCAGCAGCTTTGTCAACCCCAATGGCTACACCTTC. Encoded protein: CASSFVNPNGYTF. This sequence joins TRBV7-2 and TRBJ1-2, with no clear D. Trimming left V 3 bases short and J 6 bases short, with 11 bases between. Germline V gives CDR1 SGHTA, CDR2 FQGNSA. The CDR3 runs to 13 residues.

This clonotype was seen repeatedly, ten times or more. This chain links TRBV30 with TRBJ1-5; 7 nucleotides agree with TRBD1. Trimming cost V 2 bases and J 3 bases; bases outside gene matches: 1. The CDR3 is made up of 13 amino acids. Germline V CDR1 and CDR2: GTSNPN, SVGIG (reference sequence). The CDR3 loop is CAWSKGANQPQHF. Written as DNA, the CDR3 is TGTGCCTGGAGTAAGGGGGCCAATCAGCCCCAGCATTTT.

Note on this clonotype: A much larger clone differs by one base, so this may be a read error. J is TRBJ2-3 and V is TRBV5-1; the D is unclear. The CDR3 loop spans 14 amino acids. Per germline, CDR1 SGHRS and CDR2 YFSETQ. Here the CDR3 reads CASSFADWADTRYF. The CDR3 region has the DNA TGCGCCAGCAGCTTCGCGGATTGGGCAGATACGCGGTATTTT.

This clonotype was seen many times. The chain carries TRBV5-5 and TRBJ2-2, with D possibly matching TRBD2 (6 bases). V lost 0 bases and J 1 base, leaving 10 bases between the germline ends. In germline, CDR1 is SGHKS, CDR2 YYEKEE (reference sequence). This CDR3 comprises 16 residues. The CDR3 loop reads CASSLGPGLNTGELFF. Written as DNA, the CDR3 is TGTGCCAGCAGCTTGGGACCGGGACTGAACACCGGGGAGCTGTTTTTT.

This clonotype has a count of ten or more. This chain connects TRBV4-2 to TRBJ1-5; 9 nucleotides line up with TRBD1. The CDR3 totals 15 residues. Germline V CDR1 and CDR2: LGHNA, YNFKEQ. Trimming removed 4 bases from V and 5 bases from J; junction bases left unmatched: 6. In DNA, the CDR3 is TGTGCCAGCAGCCGCAGACAGGGGGATGATCAGCCCCAGCATTTT. Protein sequence: CASSRRQGDDQPQHF.

This clonotype was recorded many times. This chain joins TRBV2 and TRBJ2-5, with a possible D match to TRBD2 (6 bases). This CDR3 is 12 amino acids long. V was clipped by 3 bases and J by 7 bases, with 9 bases between them. Germline CDR1 SNHLY, CDR2 FYNNEI. The CDR3 region is CASSDVSGTQYF. Here the CDR3 DNA reads TGTGCCAGCAGTGACGTTAGCGGGACCCAGTACTTC.

The table lists this clonotype with many counts. CDR3 sequence reads: CASSLVGWPNYGYTF. The CDR3 coding sequence is TGTGCCAGCAGTTTAGTTGGGTGGCCTAACTATGGCTACACCTTC. The J gene is TRBJ1-2, the V gene TRBV27; D unresolved. The CDR3 spans 15 residues. Germline loops: CDR1 MNHEY, CDR2 SMNVEV (reference sequence). V lost 2 bases, J lost 0 bases, and 10 bases lay in between.

This clonotype was counted ten times or more. J is TRBJ2-4 and V is TRBV20-1; TRBD2 is a possible D gene (6 bases). Trimming cost V 6 bases and J 0 bases, with 15 bases left between them. The CDR3 runs 15 residues. Looked up from germline, CDR1 is DFQATT and CDR2 is SNEGSKA (reference sequence). The CDR3, as DNA: TGCAGTGCCCAAGGGTGGGGGGTAGCCAAAAACATTCAGTACTTC. It encodes CSAQGWGVAKNIQYF.

This clonotype was found many times. V and J are TRBV2 and TRBJ1-5; D not certain. The V end was cut by 4 bases, the J end by 5 bases, with 12 bases between. Per germline, CDR1 SNHLY and CDR2 FYNNEI. The CDR3 runs 14 residues. The CDR3 reads CASSAWEPYQPQHF. The CDR3 nucleotides are TGTGCCAGCAGTGCCTGGGAACCCTATCAGCCCCAGCATTTT. Full variable domain (outside the CDR3, taken from reference TRBV2 and TRBJ1-5): EPEVTQTPSHQVTQMGQEVILRCVPISNHLYFYWYRQILGQKVEFLVSFYNNEISEKSEIFDDQFSVERPDGSNFTLKIRSTKLEDSAMYFCASSAWEPYQPQHFGDGTRLSIL.

This clonotype was detected ten times or more. The J gene is TRBJ1-2, the V gene TRBV5-5, with D perhaps TRBD1 (5 bases). Trimming took 4 bases from V and 4 from J, leaving 14 bases between them. This CDR3 contains 14 residues. Germline assignment: CDR1 SGHKS and CDR2 YYEKEE (reference sequence). DNA for the CDR3: TGTGCCAGCAGCCCTGACAGCGGCGGCTATGGCTACACCTTC. Its translation: CASSPDSGGYGYTF.

The gene calls are TRBV11-1 and TRBJ2-3; D is possibly TRBD2 (6 bases). The CDR3 spans 18 residues. Germline-derived CDR1 and CDR2 are SGHAT and FQDESV (reference sequence). V was pared by 6 bases and J by 2 bases, with 24 bases between. The CDR3 region is CASRGGGRLGTATDTQYF. For the CDR3, the DNA is TGTGCCAGCAGGGGAGGAGGGCGATTGGGCACAGCCACAGATACGCAGTATTTT. The full variable domain, rest sourced from reference TRBV11-1 and TRBJ2-3, is EAEVAQSPRYKITEKSQAVAFWCDPISGHATLYWYRQILGQGPELLVQFQDESVVDDSQLPKDRFSAERLKGVDSTLKIQPAELGDSAMYLCASRGGGRLGTATDTQYFGPGTRLTVL.

The chain couples TRBV18 to TRBJ2-5; TRBD1 agrees at 7 bases. This CDR3 comprises 14 residues. V gave up 3 bases and J gave up 3 bases; unmatched junction bases: 4. Germline CDR1 reads KGHSH; CDR2 reads LQKENI. The CDR3 is CASSPGDSKETQYF. The CDR3 DNA follows: TGTGCCAGCTCACCTGGGGACAGCAAAGAGACCCAGTACTTC.

This clonotype showed up many times. The chain is built from TRBV6-1 and TRBJ2-3; a weak D match, TRBD2 (7 bases). V dropped 6 bases and J dropped 0 bases, with 16 bases sitting between them. Germline V gene sequence: CDR1 MNHNS, CDR2 SASEGT. CDR3 length equals 16 residues. The CDR3 region has the DNA TGTGCCAGCAGCCGGGGGGCCCCTCTGAGCACAGATACGCAGTATTTT. Translating gives CASSRGAPLSTDTQYF.

This clonotype was recorded many times. The chain links TRBV7-2 to TRBJ2-1; tentatively, D is TRBD1 or TRBD2 (5 bases each). Germline CDR1 and CDR2: SGHTA and FQGNSA. The CDR3 runs 13 residues. Trimming left V 2 bases short and J 6 bases short, with 8 bases between. The DNA for the CDR3 is TGTGCCAGCAGCTTAATGGGGACCAATGAGCAGTTCTTC. Amino acids: CASSLMGTNEQFF.

This clonotype was detected ten times or more. This chain uses TRBV5-6 with TRBJ2-3; D assignment may be TRBD1 or TRBD2 (5 bases each). V lost 4 bases to trimming and J lost 2 bases, with 11 bases between them. The germline V gene has CDR1 SGHDT and CDR2 YYEEEE. This CDR3 is 14 amino acids long. The DNA for the CDR3 is TGTGCCAGCAGCGAGTTCGGGGCCACAGATACGCAGTATTTT. The encoded protein is CASSEFGATDTQYF. The full variable domain, its missing parts supplied by reference TRBV5-6 and TRBJ2-3, is DAGVTQSPTHLIKTRGQQVTLRCSPKSGHDTVSWYQQALGQGPQFIFQYYEEEERQRGNFPDRFSGHQFPNYSSELNVNALLLGDSALYLCASSEFGATDTQYFGPGTRLTVL.

This clonotype has only a few counts. The chain couples TRBV9 to TRBJ2-7; 9 bases are shared with TRBD1. Germline CDR1 SGDLS, CDR2 YYNGEE. CDR3 length: 16 residues. V was clipped by 3 bases and J by 3 bases; unmatched bases: 10. The CDR3 coding sequence is TGTGCCAGCAGCGCAGGCCTCGTGGACAGGGGCTACGAGCAGTACTTC. Translated: CASSAGLVDRGYEQYF.

There are many counts of this clonotype. This chain joins TRBV15 and TRBJ2-5, with D perhaps TRBD2 (5 bases). With 0 bases removed from V and 3 bases from J, the gap between germline ends came to 11 bases. The CDR3 spans 15 residues. In germline, CDR1 is LNHNV, CDR2 YYDKDF (reference sequence). The CDR3 DNA reads as TGTGCCACCAGCAGAGATCCCGGGAACGAAGAGACCCAGTACTTC. Translated, it gives CATSRDPGNEETQYF. The full variable domain, completed using reference TRBV15 and TRBJ2-5, is DAMVIQNPRYQVTQFGKPVTLSCSQTLNHNVMYWYQQKSSQAPKLLFHYYDKDFNNEADTPDNFQSRRPNTSFCFLDIRSPGLGDTAMYLCATSRDPGNEETQYFGPGTRLLVL.

This clonotype was seen a handful of times. The chain employs TRBV12-3 or TRBV12-4 and TRBJ2-1; 10 bases match TRBD2. CDR3 length: 16 amino acids. V shed 6 bases, J shed 7 bases, and the junction held 12 bases outside the gene matches. The CDR3 DNA is TGTGCCAGCAGAAAAAAGCGGGAGGGCCTCTCGAATGAGCAGTTCTTC. The encoded protein is CASRKKREGLSNEQFF.

At least ten counts were recorded for this clonotype. This chain links TRBV3-1 with TRBJ2-1; 7 nucleotides align to TRBD1. Trimming took 1 base from V and 7 from J; bases not matched to a gene: 1. Per germline, CDR1 LGHDT and CDR2 YNNKEL (reference sequence). The CDR3 totals 13 residues. DNA for the CDR3: TGTGCCAGCAGCCAAGGACAGGGAAATGAGCAGTTCTTC. Translation: CASSQGQGNEQFF.

This clonotype was found many times. Germline is not matched at one junction end, which may reflect a read error. This chain connects TRBV20-1 to TRBJ1-1; D uncertain. Germline CDR1 is DFQATT and CDR2 is SNEGSKA (reference sequence). CDR3 length equals 9 residues. CDR3 protein: CSAYLSGLF. CDR3 bases: TGCAGTGCTTATCTCTCGGGCCTCTTT.

This clonotype was detected ten times or more. The chain joins TRBV12-3 or TRBV12-4 to TRBJ2-3; D is possibly TRBD2 (6 bases). V lost 6 bases and J 8 bases, leaving 12 bases between the germline ends. CDR3 length: 12 amino acids. Here the CDR3 reads CASSHVGGTQYF. CDR3 coding DNA: TGTGCCAGCAGCCATGTCGGGGGTACGCAGTATTTT.

This clonotype appeared many times. V and J are TRBV5-1 and TRBJ2-5; TRBD1 agrees at 9 bases. V was pared by 5 bases and J by 5 bases, with 4 bases of the junction left unmatched. CDR3 size: 13 residues. Germline V gene data show CDR1 as SGHRS and CDR2 as YFSETQ. The CDR3 DNA reads as TGCGCCAGCAGACTTGACAGGGGGGAGACCCAGTACTTC. It yields the protein CASRLDRGETQYF.

Many counts were recorded for this clonotype. The chain recombines TRBV6-5 with TRBJ1-5; D may be TRBD1 (6 bases). Per the germline V gene, CDR1 is MNHEY and CDR2 is SVGAGI. CDR3 length: 15 residues. V was cut by 4 bases and J by 3 bases, with 13 bases left in between. CDR3 residues: CASSSGAGNNQPQHF. The CDR3 coding sequence is TGTGCCAGCAGTTCGGGGGCAGGGAACAATCAGCCCCAGCATTTT.

The sample holds one count of this clonotype. This may arise from a read error, as a much more abundant clone is one base away. The J gene is TRBJ2-7, the V gene TRBV7-9; D is uncertain. Germline V gives CDR1 SEHNR, CDR2 FQNEAQ (reference sequence). V was clipped by 1 base and J by 7 bases, with 14 bases between them. This CDR3 comprises 14 residues. CDR3 sequence: CASSLGCSLREQYF. CDR3 DNA sequence: TGTGCCAGCAGCTTAGGATGCAGCCTGCGGGAGCAGTACTTC.